The clone carrying this T cell receptor beta chain has just a few counts. Its antigen is currently unknown. The sample comes from a study of T cell repertoires in cytomegalovirus infection. Study-wide context: The public TCR beta signatures pointed to both CMV infection and matching HLA type.

The CDR3 loop spans 17 amino acids. Germline CDR1 reads MNHEY; CDR2 reads SVGEGT. Trimming removed 7 bases from V and 0 bases from J; junction bases left unmatched: 12. Findings and limits, study-wide: Summed frequency of public TCR beta families distinguished CMV carriers with the relevant HLA.

TCRdb reprocessed the reads with MiXCR, giving one entry per CDR3 protein. This table holds hundreds of thousands of distinct CDR3 sequences, around 10% found once. The origin of this receptor is a human donor in good health (CMV status not recorded). Some clones in this sample may be carry-over from other donors' samples. Sequences were obtained from PBMCs. J is TRBJ1-5 and V is TRBV6-2 or TRBV6-3; 7 nucleotides agree with TRBD1. CDR3 in DNA: TGTGCCAGCACCTCCAAAAGGGACAGATATAGCAATCAGCCCCAGCATTTT. This codes for CASTSKRDRYSNQPQHF.